This is a list of T cell receptor beta chains from one sample in a study of shared clonotypes between healthy human individuals. Profiling relied on immunoSEQ multiplex PCR, and the TCRdb table lists in-frame clones only, not all of them. The sample consists of 1,500,000 or so clones, approximately 96% of them appearing once. Input material: naive CD4+ T cells sorted from blood. Source of these receptors: a man aged 25 to 40 in good health. Each CDR3 is given with its conserved first and last residue. The D gene is left open where the match is weak. The listing skips clone size in some rows; elsewhere it reads once, few, many or a size class.

v_call	clone_size	j_call	d_call	cdr3_nt	cdr3_aa
TRBV27	-	TRBJ2-7	-	TGTGCCAGCAGTTTACAGGGAGGGGGCTACGAGCAGTACTTC	CASSLQGGGYEQYF
TRBV25-1	-	TRBJ2-5	TRBD2	TGTGCCAGCAGTGATGCTAGCGGGAGTGGAGAGACCCAGTACTTC	CASSDASGSGETQYF
TRBV15	-	TRBJ2-5	-	TGTGCCACCAGCGCTGCTCTGGGTGAGACCCAGTACTTC	CATSAALGETQYF
TRBV5-4	-	TRBJ2-2	-	TGTGCCAGCAGCTTGGGAGGTTCGAACACCGGGGAGCTGTTTTTT	CASSLGGSNTGELFF
TRBV9	-	TRBJ1-1	TRBD1	TGTGCCAGCAGCGCAGGGGGCCAAAACACTGAAGCTTTCTTT	CASSAGGQNTEAFF
TRBV6-1	-	TRBJ2-7	TRBD2	TGTGCCAGCAGTGGCCTTACTAGCGGGAAACCCTACGAGCAGTACTTC	CASSGLTSGKPYEQYF
TRBV19	-	TRBJ2-2	-	TGTGCCAGTCAGGAACGCAACACCGGGGAGCTGTTTTTT	CASQERNTGELFF
TRBV9	-	TRBJ2-2	TRBD1	TGTGCCAGCAGCGTAGTCAGGGTGGGACAGGGAAGCGGCGGGGAGCTGTTTTTT	CASSVVRVGQGSGGELFF
TRBV7-9	-	TRBJ1-3	TRBD1	TGTGCCAGCAGCTTAGCCCCAGGGGGCAGCTCTGGAAACACCATATATTTT	CASSLAPGGSSGNTIYF
TRBV6-5	-	TRBJ2-5	TRBD2	TGTGCCAGCAGTCGCGCGGGACTACCGAGGTCCCAGTACTTC	CASSRAGLPRSQYF
TRBV5-1	-	TRBJ2-1	-	TGCGCCAGCATGGGAGACAGCTTCAGGAATGAGCAGTTCTTC	CASMGDSFRNEQFF
TRBV20-1	-	TRBJ2-3	-	TGCAGTGCCCCCAGGGGAGATACGCAGTATTTT	CSAPRGDTQYF
TRBV28	-	TRBJ1-2	-	TGTGCCAGCAGTCGCACAGCTGCCTATGGCTACACCTTC	CASSRTAAYGYTF
TRBV19	once	TRBJ2-7	TRBD2	TGTGCCAGTTTGAGAGCGGGGGCCTCGTTCGACGAGCAGTACTTC	CASLRAGASFDEQYF
TRBV10-2	once	TRBJ2-5	-	TGCGCCAGCACCTTGAGTGGAGGGGAAGAAGAGACCCAGTACTTC	CASTLSGGEEETQYF
TRBV7-9	-	TRBJ2-7	-	TGTGCCAGCAGCCCCGGCTTTTCCTACGAGCAGTACTTC	CASSPGFSYEQYF
TRBV9	few	TRBJ2-7	-	TGTGCCAGCAGCGTTGCGGGACTGAACGAGCAGTACTTC	CASSVAGLNEQYF
TRBV16	once	TRBJ2-7	-	TGTGCCAGCAGCCAATCGGCGGGATCCTACGAGCAGTACTTC	CASSQSAGSYEQYF
TRBV7-8	-	TRBJ2-7	TRBD1	TGTGCCAGCAGCAGAGACAGGGCCACTTACGAGCAGTACTTC	CASSRDRATYEQYF
TRBV2	-	TRBJ2-7	TRBD2	TGTGCCAGCACCATAAGGGGACTAGCGGGAAACGAGCAGTACTTC	CASTIRGLAGNEQYF